These T cell receptor beta chains were read from a single sample in a study of PD-1 blockade in classical Hodgkin lymphoma. Clones were read by immunoSEQ multiplex PCR, and TCRdb kept only the in-frame ones, dropping some. The data show some 8,900 clones, with about 80% seen just once and around 10% held by the top ten. Sequenced here: CD4+ T cells from blood, sampled at baseline. Source of these receptors: a human donor with classical Hodgkin lymphoma. Both conserved end residues are part of each CDR3. Fields, in order: CDR3 protein, CDR3 DNA, D gene, J gene, clone size, V gene. The D gene is left open where the match is weak. Some rows mark clone size as missing; the rest say once, few, many or name a class of expanded clone.

CASSETGGRSGANVLTF | TGTGCCAGCAGTGAGACAGGAGGGCGCTCTGGGGCCAACGTCCTGACTTTC | - | TRBJ2-6 | - | TRBV2
CASSPGGRRTEAFF | TGTGCCAGCTCACCGGGGGGCAGAAGGACTGAAGCTTTCTTT | - | TRBJ1-1 | - | TRBV18
CASRGAGGEGYTF | TGTGCCAGCAGAGGAGCAGGGGGCGAGGGCTACACCTTC | TRBD1 | TRBJ1-2 | - | TRBV6-5
CASSSSPDRYNQPQHF | TGTGCCAGCAGTTCTAGCCCGGACAGGTACAATCAGCCCCAGCATTTT | TRBD1 | TRBJ1-5 | once | TRBV6-5
CASSSRDRGPDTQYF | TGTGCCAGCAGTAGCCGGGACAGGGGGCCAGATACGCAGTATTTT | TRBD1 | TRBJ2-3 | - | TRBV6-1
CASSTGTSGMGTQYF | TGTGCCAGCAGTACCGGGACTAGCGGGATGGGGACCCAGTACTTC | TRBD2 | TRBJ2-5 | - | TRBV6-1
CAIRGQGGDEQYF | TGTGCCATTCGGGGACAGGGAGGCGACGAGCAGTACTTC | TRBD1 | TRBJ2-7 | - | TRBV6-1
CASSWDSTDTQYF | TGCGCCAGCAGCTGGGACAGCACAGATACGCAGTATTTT | - | TRBJ2-3 | - | TRBV5-1
CASSPGPMGLFF | TGTGCCAGCTCACCGGGTCCTATGGGGCTGTTTTTT | - | TRBJ2-2 | once | TRBV18
CSVGDGDGAYEQYF | TGCAGCGTAGGCGACGGGGACGGAGCCTACGAGCAGTACTTC | - | TRBJ2-7 | - | TRBV29-1
CASGGTGVTGYTF | TGTGCCAGCGGGGGGACAGGGGTGACGGGCTACACCTTC | TRBD1 | TRBJ1-2 | - | TRBV2
CASSPRGQETQYF | TGTGCCAGCTCACCACGCGGCCAAGAGACCCAGTACTTC | - | TRBJ2-5 | - | TRBV18
CASSISGYYTDTQYF | TGTGCCAGCAGTATTAGCGGTTACTACACAGATACGCAGTATTTT | - | TRBJ2-3 | - | TRBV6-1
CASSPNTDTQYF | TGTGCCAGCAGCCCCAACACAGATACGCAGTATTTT | - | TRBJ2-3 | once | TRBV5-4
CASQPRLHPYNEQFF | TGTGCCAGCCAACCAAGGCTCCATCCCTACAATGAGCAGTTCTTC | - | TRBJ2-1 | medium-sized | TRBV6-5
CASSAGSGANTGELFF | TGTGCCAGCAGTGCAGGGAGCGGCGCGAACACCGGGGAGCTGTTTTTT | - | TRBJ2-2 | - | TRBV6-1
CASSLDAMTPQHF | TGTGCCAGCTCACTCGACGCCATGACGCCCCAGCATTTT | - | TRBJ1-5 | - | TRBV18
CASSVGSTVGSYEQYF | TGTGCCAGCAGCGTAGGGTCGACAGTCGGCTCCTACGAGCAGTACTTC | - | TRBJ2-7 | once | TRBV9
CASSLWRLAGDEQYF | TGTGCCAGCAGTTTATGGCGTCTAGCGGGAGACGAGCAGTACTTC | TRBD2 | TRBJ2-7 | - | TRBV28
CASSMTIAGNTIYF | TGTGCCAGCAGCATGACTATCGCCGGAAACACCATATATTTT | - | TRBJ1-3 | - | TRBV28
CASSLGKREVGKETQYF | TGTGCCAGCAGCTTAGGAAAGCGGGAGGTTGGAAAGGAGACCCAGTACTTC | TRBD2 | TRBJ2-5 | - | TRBV11-2
CASSLFSSLNEQFF | TGCGCCAGCAGCTTGTTTAGCAGTCTCAATGAGCAGTTCTTC | - | TRBJ2-1 | - | TRBV5-1
CASSVLSGRASDTQYF | TGTGCCAGCAGCGTTTTAAGCGGGAGGGCCTCAGATACGCAGTATTTT | TRBD2 | TRBJ2-3 | - | TRBV9
CASGGERNTEAFF | TGTGCCAGCGGGGGGGAAAGGAACACTGAAGCTTTCTTT | - | TRBJ1-1 | - | TRBV2
CASSEPRGSYEQYF | TGTGCCAGCAGTGAACCCCGGGGATCCTACGAGCAGTACTTC | - | TRBJ2-7 | - | TRBV6-1
CASTPRTYGYTF | TGTGCCAGCACCCCTCGGACCTATGGCTACACCTTC | - | TRBJ1-2 | - | TRBV6-1
CASSLLTNEQFF | TGTGCCAGCAGCCTTTTAACGAATGAGCAGTTCTTC | - | TRBJ2-1 | - | TRBV7-6